Here is one T cell receptor beta chain with its context. The PCR was carried out with 60 Vbeta primers and 13 Jbeta primers. TCRdb keeps only in-frame clones here, not all; method: immunoSEQ multiplex PCR. The sample lists 250,000 to 350,000 clones; around 80% were seen once. These data belong to a study of cytomegalovirus exposure and HLA in healthy donors. This sequence was found in a girl between 2 and 10 years old in good health and CMV-seronegative. Sequencing was performed on PBMCs.

The CDR3 reads CASSLLAGDYEQYF. The CDR3 coding sequence is TGTGCCAGCAGCCTACTAGCGGGGGACTACGAGCAGTACTTC. This chain uses TRBV6-5 with TRBJ2-7; 11 bases map to TRBD2. Germline V gene data show CDR1 as MNHEY and CDR2 as SVGAGI. The ends lost 6 bases at V and 3 bases at J; junction bases unmatched: 4. The CDR3 length is 14 residues.